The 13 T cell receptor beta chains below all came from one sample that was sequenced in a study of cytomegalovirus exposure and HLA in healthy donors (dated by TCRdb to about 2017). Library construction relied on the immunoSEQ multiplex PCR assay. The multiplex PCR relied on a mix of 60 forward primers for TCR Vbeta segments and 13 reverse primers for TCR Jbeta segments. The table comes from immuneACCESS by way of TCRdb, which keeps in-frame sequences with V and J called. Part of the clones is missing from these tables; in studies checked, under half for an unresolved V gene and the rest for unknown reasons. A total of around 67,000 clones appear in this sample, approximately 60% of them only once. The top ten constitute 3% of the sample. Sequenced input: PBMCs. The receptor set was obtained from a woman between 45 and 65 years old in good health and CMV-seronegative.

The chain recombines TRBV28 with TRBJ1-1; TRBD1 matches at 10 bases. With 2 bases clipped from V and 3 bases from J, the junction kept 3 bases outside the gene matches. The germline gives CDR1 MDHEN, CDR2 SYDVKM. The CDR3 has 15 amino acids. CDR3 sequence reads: CASSLQGQGYTEAFF. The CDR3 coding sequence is TGTGCCAGCAGTTTACAGGGACAGGGGTACACTGAAGCTTTCTTT.

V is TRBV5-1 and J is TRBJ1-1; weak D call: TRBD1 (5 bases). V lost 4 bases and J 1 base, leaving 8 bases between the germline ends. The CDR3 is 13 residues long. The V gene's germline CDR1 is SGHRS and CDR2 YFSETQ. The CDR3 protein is CASSRDRNTEAFF. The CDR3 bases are TGCGCCAGCAGCCGAGACAGGAACACTGAAGCTTTCTTT. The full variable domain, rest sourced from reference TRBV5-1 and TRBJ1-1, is KAGVTQTPRYLIKTRGQQVTLSCSPISGHRSVSWYQQTPGQGLQFLFEYFSETQRNKGNFPGRFSGRQFSNSRSEMNVSTLELGDSALYLCASSRDRNTEAFFGQGTRLTVV.

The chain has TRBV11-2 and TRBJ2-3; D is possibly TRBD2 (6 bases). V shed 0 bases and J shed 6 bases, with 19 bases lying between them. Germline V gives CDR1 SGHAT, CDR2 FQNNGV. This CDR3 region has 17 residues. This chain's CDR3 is CASSLDPTLAPGDTQYF. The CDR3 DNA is TGTGCCAGCAGCTTAGATCCCACGCTAGCGCCAGGGGATACGCAGTATTTT.

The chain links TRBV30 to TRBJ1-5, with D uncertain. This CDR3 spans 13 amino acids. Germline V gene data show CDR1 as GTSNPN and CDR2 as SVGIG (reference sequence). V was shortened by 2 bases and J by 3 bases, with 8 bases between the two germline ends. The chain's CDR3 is CAWSSSVNQPQHF. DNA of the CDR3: TGTGCCTGGAGTTCGTCAGTCAATCAGCCCCAGCATTTT.

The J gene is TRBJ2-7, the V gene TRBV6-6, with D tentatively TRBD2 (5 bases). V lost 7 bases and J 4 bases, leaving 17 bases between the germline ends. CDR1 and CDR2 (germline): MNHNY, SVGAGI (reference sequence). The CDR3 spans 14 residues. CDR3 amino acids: CASTQPDGSYEQYF. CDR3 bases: TGTGCCAGCACCCAACCGGATGGGAGTTACGAGCAGTACTTC.

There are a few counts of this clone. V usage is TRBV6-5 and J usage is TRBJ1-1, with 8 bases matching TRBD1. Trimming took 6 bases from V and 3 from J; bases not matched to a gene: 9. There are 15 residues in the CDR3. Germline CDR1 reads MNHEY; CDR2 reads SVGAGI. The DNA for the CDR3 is TGTGCCAGCAGCTGGACAGGGCTGGGGGACACTGAAGCTTTCTTT. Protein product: CASSWTGLGDTEAFF.

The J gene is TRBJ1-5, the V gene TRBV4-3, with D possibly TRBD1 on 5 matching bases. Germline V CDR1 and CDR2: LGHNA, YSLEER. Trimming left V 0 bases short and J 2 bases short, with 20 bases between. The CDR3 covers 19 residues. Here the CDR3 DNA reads TGCGCCAGCAGCCAAGAGTTTGGACCCGGGGGTTATGGCAATCAGCCCCAGCATTTT. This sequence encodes CASSQEFGPGGYGNQPQHF.

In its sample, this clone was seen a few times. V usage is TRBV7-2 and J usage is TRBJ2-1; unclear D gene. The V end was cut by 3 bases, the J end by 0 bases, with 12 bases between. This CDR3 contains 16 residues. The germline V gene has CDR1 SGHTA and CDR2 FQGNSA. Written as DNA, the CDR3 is TGTGCCAGCAGCTTTATGAGCGTAAGCTCCTACAATGAGCAGTTCTTC. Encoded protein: CASSFMSVSSYNEQFF.

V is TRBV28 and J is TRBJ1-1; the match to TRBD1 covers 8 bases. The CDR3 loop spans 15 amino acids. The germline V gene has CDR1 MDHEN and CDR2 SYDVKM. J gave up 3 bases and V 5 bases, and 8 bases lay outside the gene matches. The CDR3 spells CASSPLTGAHTEAFF. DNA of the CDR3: TGTGCCAGCAGTCCCCTGACAGGGGCTCACACTGAAGCTTTCTTT.

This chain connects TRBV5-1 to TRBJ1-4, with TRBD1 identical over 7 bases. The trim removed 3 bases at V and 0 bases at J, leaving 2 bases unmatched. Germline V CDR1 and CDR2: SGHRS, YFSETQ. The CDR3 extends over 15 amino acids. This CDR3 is CASSYQGATNEKLFF. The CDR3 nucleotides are TGCGCCAGCAGCTATCAGGGGGCAACTAATGAAAAACTGTTTTTT.

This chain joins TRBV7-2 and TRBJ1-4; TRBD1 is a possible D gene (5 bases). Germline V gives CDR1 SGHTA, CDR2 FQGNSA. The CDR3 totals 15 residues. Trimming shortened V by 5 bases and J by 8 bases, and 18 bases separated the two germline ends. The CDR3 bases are TGTGCCAGCAGCGGCGGGACGAGGGAAGGAGAAAAACTGTTTTTT. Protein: CASSGGTREGEKLFF.

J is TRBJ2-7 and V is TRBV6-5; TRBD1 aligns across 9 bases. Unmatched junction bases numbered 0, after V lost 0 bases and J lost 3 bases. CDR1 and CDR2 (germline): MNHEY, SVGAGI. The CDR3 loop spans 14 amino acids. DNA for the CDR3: TGTGCCAGCAGTTACTCGACAGGGGGCTACGAGCAGTACTTC. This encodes CASSYSTGGYEQYF.

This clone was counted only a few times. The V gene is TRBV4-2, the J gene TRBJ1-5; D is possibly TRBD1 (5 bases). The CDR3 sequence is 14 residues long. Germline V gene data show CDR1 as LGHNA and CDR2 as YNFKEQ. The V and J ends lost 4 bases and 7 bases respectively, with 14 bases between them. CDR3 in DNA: TGTGCCAGCAGCCCTCAGGGTCGTTGGCAGCCCCAGCATTTT. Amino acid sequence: CASSPQGRWQPQHF.